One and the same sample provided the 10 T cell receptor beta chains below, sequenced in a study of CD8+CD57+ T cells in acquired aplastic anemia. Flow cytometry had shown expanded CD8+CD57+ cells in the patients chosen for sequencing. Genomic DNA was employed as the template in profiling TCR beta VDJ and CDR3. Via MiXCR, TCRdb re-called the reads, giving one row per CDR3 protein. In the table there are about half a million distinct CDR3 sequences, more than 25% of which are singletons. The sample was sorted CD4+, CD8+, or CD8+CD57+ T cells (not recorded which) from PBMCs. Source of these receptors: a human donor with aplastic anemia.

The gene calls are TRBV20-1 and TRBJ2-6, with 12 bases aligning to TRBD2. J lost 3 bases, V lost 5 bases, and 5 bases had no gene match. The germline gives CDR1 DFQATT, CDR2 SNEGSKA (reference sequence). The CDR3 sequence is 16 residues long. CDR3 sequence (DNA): TGCAGTGCTCTGACTAGCGGGAGAGGTGGGGCCAACGTCCTGACTTTC. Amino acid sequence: CSALTSGRGGANVLTF.

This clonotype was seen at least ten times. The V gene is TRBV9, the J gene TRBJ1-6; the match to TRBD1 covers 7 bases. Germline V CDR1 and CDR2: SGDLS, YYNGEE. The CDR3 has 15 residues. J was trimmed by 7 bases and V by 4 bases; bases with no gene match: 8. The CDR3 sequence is CASSTRTGPNSPLHF. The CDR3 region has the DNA TGTGCCAGCAGCACTCGGACAGGACCAAATTCACCCCTCCACTTT.

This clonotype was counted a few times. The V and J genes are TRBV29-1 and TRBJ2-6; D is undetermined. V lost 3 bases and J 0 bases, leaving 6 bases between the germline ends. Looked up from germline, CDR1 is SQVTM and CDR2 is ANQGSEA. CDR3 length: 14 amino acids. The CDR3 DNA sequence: TGCAGCGTTGATCTGTGCTCTGGGGCCAACGTCCTGACTTTC. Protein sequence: CSVDLCSGANVLTF.

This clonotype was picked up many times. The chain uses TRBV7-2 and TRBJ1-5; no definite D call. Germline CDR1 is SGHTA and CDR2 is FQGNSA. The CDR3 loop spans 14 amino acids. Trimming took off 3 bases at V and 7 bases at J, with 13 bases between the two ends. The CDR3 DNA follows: TGTGCCAGCAGCTTGACGGTTCCCGGCCAGCCCCAGCATTTT. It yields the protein CASSLTVPGQPQHF.

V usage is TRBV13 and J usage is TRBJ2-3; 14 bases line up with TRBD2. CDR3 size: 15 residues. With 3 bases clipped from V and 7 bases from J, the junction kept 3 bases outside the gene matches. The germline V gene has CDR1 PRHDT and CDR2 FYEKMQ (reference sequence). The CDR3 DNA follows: TGTGCCAGCAGCTTTCGGACTAGCGGGAGGAATACGCAGTATTTT. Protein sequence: CASSFRTSGRNTQYF.

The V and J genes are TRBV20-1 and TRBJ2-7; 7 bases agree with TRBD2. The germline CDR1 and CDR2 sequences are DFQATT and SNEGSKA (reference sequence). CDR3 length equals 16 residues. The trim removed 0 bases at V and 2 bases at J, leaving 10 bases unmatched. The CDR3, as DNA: TGCAGTGCTAGAGAACAGCGGAGCGGGGAAGCCTACGAGCAGTACTTC. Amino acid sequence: CSAREQRSGEAYEQYF.

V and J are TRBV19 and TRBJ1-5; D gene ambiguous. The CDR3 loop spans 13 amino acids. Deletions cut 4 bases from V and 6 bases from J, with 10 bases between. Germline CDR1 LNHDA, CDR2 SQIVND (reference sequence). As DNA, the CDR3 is TGTGCCAGTAGTAACAAGGGAGGTCAGCCCCAGCATTTT. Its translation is CASSNKGGQPQHF.

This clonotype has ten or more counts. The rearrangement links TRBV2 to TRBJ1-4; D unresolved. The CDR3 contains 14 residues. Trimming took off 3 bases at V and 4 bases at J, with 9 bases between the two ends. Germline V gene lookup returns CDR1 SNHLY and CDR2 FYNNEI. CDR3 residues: CASSDFSHNEKLFF. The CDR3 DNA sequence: TGTGCCAGCAGTGATTTCAGTCATAATGAAAAACTGTTTTTT. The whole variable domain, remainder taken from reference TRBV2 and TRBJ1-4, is EPEVTQTPSHQVTQMGQEVILRCVPISNHLYFYWYRQILGQKVEFLVSFYNNEISEKSEIFDDQFSVERPDGSNFTLKIRSTKLEDSAMYFCASSDFSHNEKLFFGSGTQLSVL.

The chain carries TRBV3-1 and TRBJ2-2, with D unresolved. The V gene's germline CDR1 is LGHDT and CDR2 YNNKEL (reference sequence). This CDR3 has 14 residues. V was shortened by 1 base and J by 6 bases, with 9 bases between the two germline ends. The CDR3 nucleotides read TGTGCCAGCAGCCAAGGGTGCGTGTCCGGGGAGCTGTTTTTT. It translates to CASSQGCVSGELFF.

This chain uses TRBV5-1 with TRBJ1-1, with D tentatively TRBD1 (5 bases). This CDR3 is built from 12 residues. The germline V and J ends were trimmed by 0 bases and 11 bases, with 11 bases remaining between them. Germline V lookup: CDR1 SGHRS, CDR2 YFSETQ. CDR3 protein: CASSLAGGMAFF. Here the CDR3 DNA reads TGCGCCAGCAGCTTGGCCGGGGGTATGGCTTTCTTT.